Detailed here is one T cell receptor beta chain. Authors' data handling: Nucleated cell counts were estimated from reference gene primer amplification. The repertoire was sequenced with immunoSEQ multiplex PCR; TCRdb's copy has only in-frame clones and lacks some. That table furnishes V, J and clone size, whereas the DNA furnished D and trimming. The data hold 85,000 or so clones, with just over 85% observed a single time. The junction had 0 bases not matched to a gene; V was cut back by 4 bases and J by 4 bases. The CDR3 totals 13 residues. Germline CDR1 and CDR2: LGHDT and YNNKEL (reference sequence). These data originate in a study of blood T cell repertoires in COVID-19. About the study: Samples came from the United States, Italy and Spain, spanning acute and convalescent COVID-19. PBMCs, B-cell-depleted T cells, or T cells were the source of the cDNA or gDNA that made up the material.

Source material: peripheral blood. The receptor was isolated from a man over 45 with active or convalescent COVID-19. The chain has TRBV3-1 (or the pseudogene TRBV3-2) and TRBJ2-5; 10 bases align to TRBD1. Written as DNA, the CDR3 is TGTGCCAGCAGCCGGACAGGGGGAGAGACCCAGTACTTC. It translates to CASSRTGGETQYF.